This T cell receptor beta chain was documented in a study of T cells in Graves' hyperthyroidism and ophthalmopathy. As for the study in general: Blood from the periphery was taken at initial diagnosis, before any treatment. Overall study results and limits: It was a median roughly six months before onset that the model predicted ophthalmopathy. Stable hyperthyroidism and ophthalmopathy were separated using 13 V-J signatures.

Newly diagnosed hyperthyroidism patients aged 18 to 65 years had disease lasting under 2 months. RNA transcripts served as the template for amplifying TCR beta CDR3 regions. First-round RT-PCR of the TCR CDR3 relied on the HTBI primer set. TCRdb re-called the multiplex PCR reads with MiXCR, one entry per CDR3 protein. Found here are about 740,000 distinct CDR3 sequences, 14% of them singletons; the top ten hold more than 8.5%. This clonotype was found many times. Its antigen is unidentified. The CDR3 extends over 18 amino acids. The germline V gene encodes CDR1 MNHEY and CDR2 SMNVEV (reference sequence). The junction had 10 bases not matched to a gene; V was cut back by 1 base and J by 2 bases.

Sequencing used blood. The gene calls are TRBV27 and TRBJ1-5, with 8 positions matching TRBD1. This sequence originates from a woman between 18 and 29 years old with Graves' hyperthyroidism. The chain's CDR3 is CASSLFARTGSGNQPQHF. The CDR3 nucleotides are TGTGCCAGCAGTTTATTTGCCCGGACAGGGTCAGGCAATCAGCCCCAGCATTTT.